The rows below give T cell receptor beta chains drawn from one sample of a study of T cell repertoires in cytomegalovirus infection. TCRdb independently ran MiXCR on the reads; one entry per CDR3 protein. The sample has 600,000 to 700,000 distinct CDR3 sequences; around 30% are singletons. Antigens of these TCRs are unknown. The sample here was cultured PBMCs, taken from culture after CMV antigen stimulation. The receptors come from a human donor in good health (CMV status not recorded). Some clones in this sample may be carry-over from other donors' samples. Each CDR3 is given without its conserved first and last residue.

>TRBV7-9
ASGSRASGSLPWNEQF
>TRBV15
ATSRRESTDTQY
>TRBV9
ASSVVGRDTEAF
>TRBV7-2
ASSLVGTRGETQY
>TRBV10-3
AIAGQGTYEQY
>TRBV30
AWSVRGDTEAF
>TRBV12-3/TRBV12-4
ASSFSGSGNTIY
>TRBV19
ASSQQGGLSPLH
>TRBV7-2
ASSSAGVHTDTQY
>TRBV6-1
ASRRQSTDTQY
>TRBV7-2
ASSFGGSISSQH
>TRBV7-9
ATQAGGPSGEQF
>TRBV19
ASGDTYQETQY
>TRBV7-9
ASSSGLAGVPLETQY
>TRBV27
ASSLYPTNYGYT
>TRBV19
ATSPTSGSIETQY
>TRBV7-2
ASSLMGRTNF
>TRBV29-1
SVEVVETGVQY
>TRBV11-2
ASSPDHTGELF
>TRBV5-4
ASSLDLETQAWYGYT
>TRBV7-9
ASSAEAVGHTGELF
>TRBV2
ASSGDRHDSNQPQH
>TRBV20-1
SARTLQGQETQY
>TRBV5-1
ASSPGDRVDEQF
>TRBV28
ASSLARGAYEQY
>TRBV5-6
ASSPGTGGSGYPTI
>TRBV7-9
ASSSDRVDEKLF
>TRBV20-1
SARGPGQGHEQY
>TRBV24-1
ATSGAGLGQETQY
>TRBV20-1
SASFTISETQY
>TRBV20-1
SASLAGARTDTQY
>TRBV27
ASSLSKVKGARQAKNIQY
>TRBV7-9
ASSLALAGPYEQY
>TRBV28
ASSHLVRTSGDITDTQY
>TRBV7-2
ASMASGSIRVRPDTQY
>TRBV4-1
ASSRYEQGHGEQF
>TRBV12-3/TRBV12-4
ASSPSRMTSGIETQY
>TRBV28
ASISGGTTYEQY
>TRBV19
ASIAGVTGELF
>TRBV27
ASRSEGGWETQY
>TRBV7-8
ASAQGAYEQY
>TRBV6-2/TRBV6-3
ATGSFRSRNTEAF
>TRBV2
AGRRGGPLNEQF
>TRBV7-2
ASSLTLSNQPQH
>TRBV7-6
ASSRPGSEQY
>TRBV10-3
AISEEGAGSYEQY
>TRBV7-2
ASSPSSSLAKNIQY
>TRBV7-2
ASSSTAKGYGYT